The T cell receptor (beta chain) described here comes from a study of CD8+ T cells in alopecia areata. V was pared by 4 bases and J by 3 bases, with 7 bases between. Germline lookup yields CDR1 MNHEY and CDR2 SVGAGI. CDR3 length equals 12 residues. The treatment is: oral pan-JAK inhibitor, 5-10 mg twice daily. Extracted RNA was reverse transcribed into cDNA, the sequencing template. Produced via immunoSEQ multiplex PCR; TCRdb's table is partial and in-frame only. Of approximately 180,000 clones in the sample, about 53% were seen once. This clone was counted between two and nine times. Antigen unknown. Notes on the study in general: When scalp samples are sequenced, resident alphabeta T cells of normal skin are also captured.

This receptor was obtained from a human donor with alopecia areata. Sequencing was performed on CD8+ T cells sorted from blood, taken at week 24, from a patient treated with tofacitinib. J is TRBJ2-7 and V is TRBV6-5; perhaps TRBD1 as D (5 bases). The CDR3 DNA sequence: TGTGCCAGCAGTTCGGACAACTACGAGCAGTACTTC. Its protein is CASSSDNYEQYF.